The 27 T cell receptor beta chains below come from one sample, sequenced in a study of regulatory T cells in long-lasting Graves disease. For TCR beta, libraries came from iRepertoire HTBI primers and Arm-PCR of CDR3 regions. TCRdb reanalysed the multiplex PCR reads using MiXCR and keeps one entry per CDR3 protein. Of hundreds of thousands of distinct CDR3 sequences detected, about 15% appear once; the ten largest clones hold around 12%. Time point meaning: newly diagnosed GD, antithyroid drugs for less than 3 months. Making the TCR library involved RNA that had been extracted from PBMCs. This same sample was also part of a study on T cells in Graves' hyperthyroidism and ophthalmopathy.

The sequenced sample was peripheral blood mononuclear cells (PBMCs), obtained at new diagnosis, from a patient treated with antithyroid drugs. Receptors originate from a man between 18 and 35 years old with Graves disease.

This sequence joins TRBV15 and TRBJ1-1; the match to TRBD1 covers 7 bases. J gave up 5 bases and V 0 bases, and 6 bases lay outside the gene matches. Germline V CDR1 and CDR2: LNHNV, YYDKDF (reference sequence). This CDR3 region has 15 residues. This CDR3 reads CATSRDLGGGTEAFF. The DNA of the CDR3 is TGTGCCACCAGCAGAGATCTAGGGGGCGGAACTGAAGCTTTCTTT.

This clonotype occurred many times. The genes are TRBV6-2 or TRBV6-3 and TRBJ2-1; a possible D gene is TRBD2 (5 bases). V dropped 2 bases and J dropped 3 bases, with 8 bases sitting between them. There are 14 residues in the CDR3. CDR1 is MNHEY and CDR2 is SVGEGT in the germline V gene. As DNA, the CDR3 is TGTGCCAGCAGTTACGGGAGTTTCTACAATGAGCAGTTCTTC. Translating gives CASSYGSFYNEQFF.

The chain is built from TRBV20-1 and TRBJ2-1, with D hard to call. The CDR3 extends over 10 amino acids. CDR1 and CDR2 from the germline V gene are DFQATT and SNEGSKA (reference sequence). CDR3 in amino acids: CSFSSDEQFF. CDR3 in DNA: TGCAGCTTTTCATCGGATGAGCAGTTCTTC.

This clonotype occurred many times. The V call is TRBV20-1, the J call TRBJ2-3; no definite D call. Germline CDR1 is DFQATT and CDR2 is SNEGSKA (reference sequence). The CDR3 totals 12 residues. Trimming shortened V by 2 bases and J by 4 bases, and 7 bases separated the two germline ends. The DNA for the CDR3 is TGCAGTGCTAGATCCGGGCCAGATACGCAGTATTTT. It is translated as CSARSGPDTQYF.

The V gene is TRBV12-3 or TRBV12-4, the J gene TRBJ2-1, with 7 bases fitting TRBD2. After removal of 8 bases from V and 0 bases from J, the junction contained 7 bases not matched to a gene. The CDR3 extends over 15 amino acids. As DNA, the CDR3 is TGTGCCAGCTTACCCCGGACTAGCTCCTACAATGAGCAGTTCTTC. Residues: CASLPRTSSYNEQFF.

DNA for the CDR3: TGTGCCAGCAGCCATATGGTATCCTCGCCAAGGTCGTACGAGCAGTACTTC. Residues: CASSHMVSSPRSYEQYF. The chain combines TRBV3-1 with TRBJ2-7; D unresolved. CDR1 is LGHDT, CDR2 YNNKEL, per germline (reference sequence). Trimming shortened V by 3 bases and J by 4 bases, and 22 bases separated the two germline ends. The CDR3 totals 17 residues.

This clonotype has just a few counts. CDR3 amino acids: CASSYPKGPTYEQYF. The CDR3 DNA sequence: TGTGCCAGCAGTTACCCGAAGGGACCGACATACGAGCAGTACTTC. This chain connects TRBV6-2 or TRBV6-3 to TRBJ2-7; TRBD1 or TRBD2 may be the D gene (5 bases each). Trimming removed 2 bases from V and 4 bases from J, with 15 bases in between. Looked up from germline, CDR1 is MNHEY and CDR2 is SVGEGT. CDR3 length equals 15 residues.

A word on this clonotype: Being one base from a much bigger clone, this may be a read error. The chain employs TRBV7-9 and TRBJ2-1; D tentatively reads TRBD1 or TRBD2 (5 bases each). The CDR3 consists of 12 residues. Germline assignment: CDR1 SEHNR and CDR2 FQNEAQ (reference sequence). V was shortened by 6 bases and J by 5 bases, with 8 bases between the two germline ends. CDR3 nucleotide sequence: TGTGCCAGCAGTTGGGACGACAATGAGCAGTTCTTC. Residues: CASSWDDNEQFF.

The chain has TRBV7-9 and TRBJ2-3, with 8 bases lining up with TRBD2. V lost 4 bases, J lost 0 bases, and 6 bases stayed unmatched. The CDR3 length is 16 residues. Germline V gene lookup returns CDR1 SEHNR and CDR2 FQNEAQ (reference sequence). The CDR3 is CASSSSLAGSTDTQYF. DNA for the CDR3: TGTGCCAGCAGCTCCTCCTTAGCGGGAAGCACAGATACGCAGTATTTT.

CDR3 DNA: TGTGCCAGCAGCTCCCGGGAGGAAGGGGTCGGGGAGCTGTTTTTT. Protein sequence: CASSSREEGVGELFF. The chain joins TRBV7-8 to TRBJ2-2; 7 bases fit TRBD2. Per germline, CDR1 SGHVS and CDR2 FQNEAQ. Germline trimming cut 4 bases from V and 7 bases from J; bases unmatched to any gene: 9. The CDR3 runs 15 residues. Drawing the rest from reference TRBV7-8 and TRBJ2-2, the complete variable domain is GAGVSQSPRYKVAKRGQDVALRCDPISGHVSLFWYQQALGQGPEFLTYFQNEAQLDKSGLPSDRFFAERPEGSVSTLKIQRTQQEDSAVYLCASSSREEGVGELFFGEGSRLTVL.

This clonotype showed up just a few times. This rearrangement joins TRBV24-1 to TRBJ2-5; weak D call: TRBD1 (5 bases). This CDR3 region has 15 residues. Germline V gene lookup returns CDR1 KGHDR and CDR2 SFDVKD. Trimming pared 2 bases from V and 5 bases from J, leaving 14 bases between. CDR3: CATSDSVEGAETQYF. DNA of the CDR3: TGTGCCACCAGTGATTCCGTCGAAGGGGCGGAGACCCAGTACTTC.

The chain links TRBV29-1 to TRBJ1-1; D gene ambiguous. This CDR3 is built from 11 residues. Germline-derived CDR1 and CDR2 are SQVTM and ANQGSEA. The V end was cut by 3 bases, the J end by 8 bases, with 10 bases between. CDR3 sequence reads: CSVDVGWEAFF. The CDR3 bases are TGCAGCGTTGACGTAGGGTGGGAAGCTTTCTTT.

The CDR3 nucleotides are TGTGCCACCTCCGACAGGGCCAAAAACATTCAGTACTTC. It specifies CATSDRAKNIQYF. The chain is built from TRBV28 and TRBJ2-4, with a tentative D call TRBD1 (6 bases). Germline V gene lookup returns CDR1 MDHEN and CDR2 SYDVKM. The V end was cut by 10 bases, the J end by 1 base, with 11 bases between. This CDR3 has 13 residues. The full variable domain, rest sourced from reference TRBV28 and TRBJ2-4, is DVKVTQSSRYLVKRTGEKVFLECVQDMDHENMFWYRQDPGLGLRLIYFSYDVKMKEKGDIPEGYSVSREKKERFSLILESASTNQTSMYLCATSDRAKNIQYFGAGTRLSVL.

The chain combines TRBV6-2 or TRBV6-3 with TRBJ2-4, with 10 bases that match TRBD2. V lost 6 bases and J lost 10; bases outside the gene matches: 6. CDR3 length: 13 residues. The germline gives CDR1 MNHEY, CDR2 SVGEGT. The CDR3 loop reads CASRGLAPPIQYF. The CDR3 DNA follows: TGTGCCAGCAGGGGACTAGCGCCCCCAATTCAGTACTTC.

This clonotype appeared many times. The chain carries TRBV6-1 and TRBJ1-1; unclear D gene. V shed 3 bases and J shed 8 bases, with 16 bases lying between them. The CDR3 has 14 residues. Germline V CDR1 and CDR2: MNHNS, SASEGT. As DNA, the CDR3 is TGTGCCAGCAGTGATCCGACCCGGAGCGGAGAAGCTTTCTTT. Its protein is CASSDPTRSGEAFF.

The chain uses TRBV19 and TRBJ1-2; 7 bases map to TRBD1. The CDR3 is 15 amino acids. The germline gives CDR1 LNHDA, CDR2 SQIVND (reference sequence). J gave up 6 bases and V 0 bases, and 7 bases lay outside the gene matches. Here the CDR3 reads CASSIEDRARNGYTF. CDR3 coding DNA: TGTGCCAGTAGTATAGAAGACAGGGCGAGAAATGGCTACACCTTC.

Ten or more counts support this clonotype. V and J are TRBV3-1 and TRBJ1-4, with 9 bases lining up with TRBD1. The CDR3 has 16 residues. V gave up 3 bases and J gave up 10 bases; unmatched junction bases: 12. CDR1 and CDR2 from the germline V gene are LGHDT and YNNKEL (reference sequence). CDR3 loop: CASSHTQRDRDRKLFF. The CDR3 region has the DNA TGTGCCAGCAGCCATACCCAGCGGGACAGGGACAGAAAACTGTTTTTT.

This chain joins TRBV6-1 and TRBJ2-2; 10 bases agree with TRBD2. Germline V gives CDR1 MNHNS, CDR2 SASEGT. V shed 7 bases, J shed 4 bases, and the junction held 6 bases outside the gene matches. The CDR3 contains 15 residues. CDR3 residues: CASTLIAGGTGELFF. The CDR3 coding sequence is TGTGCCAGCACCCTTATAGCGGGAGGCACCGGGGAGCTGTTTTTT.

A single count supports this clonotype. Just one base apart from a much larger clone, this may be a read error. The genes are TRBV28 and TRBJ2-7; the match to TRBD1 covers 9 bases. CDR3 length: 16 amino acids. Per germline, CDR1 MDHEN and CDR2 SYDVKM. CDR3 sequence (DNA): TGTGCCAGCAGTTTAACAAGACAGGGGGTTTACTACGAGCACTACTTC. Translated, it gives CASSLTRQGVYYEHYF.

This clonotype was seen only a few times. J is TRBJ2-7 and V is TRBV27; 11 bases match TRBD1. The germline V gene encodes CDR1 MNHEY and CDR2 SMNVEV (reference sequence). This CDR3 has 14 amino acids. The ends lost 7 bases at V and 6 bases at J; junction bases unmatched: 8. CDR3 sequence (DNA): TGTGCCAGCACCATAACCGGGACAGGGGGCGAGCAGTACTTC. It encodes CASTITGTGGEQYF.

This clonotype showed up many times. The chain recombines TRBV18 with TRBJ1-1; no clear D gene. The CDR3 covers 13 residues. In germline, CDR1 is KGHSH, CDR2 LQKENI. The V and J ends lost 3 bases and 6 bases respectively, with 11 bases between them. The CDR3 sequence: CASSPRSTSEAFF. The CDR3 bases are TGTGCCAGCTCACCCCGAAGCACCTCTGAAGCTTTCTTT.

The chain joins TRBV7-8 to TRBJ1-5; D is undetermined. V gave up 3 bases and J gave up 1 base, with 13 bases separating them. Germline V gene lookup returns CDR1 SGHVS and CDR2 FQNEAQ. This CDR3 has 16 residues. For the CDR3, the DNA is TGTGCCAGCAGCTTGATGGAGCTATGGAGCAATCAGCCCCAGCATTTT. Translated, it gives CASSLMELWSNQPQHF.

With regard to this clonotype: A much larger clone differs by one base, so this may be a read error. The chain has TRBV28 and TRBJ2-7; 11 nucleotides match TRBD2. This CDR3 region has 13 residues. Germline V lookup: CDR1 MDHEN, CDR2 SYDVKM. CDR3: CASKLAGAYEQHF. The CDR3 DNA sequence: TGTGCCAGCAAACTAGCGGGAGCCTACGAGCAGCACTTC. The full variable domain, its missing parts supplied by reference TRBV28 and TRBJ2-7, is DVKVTQSSRYLVKRTGEKVFLECVQDMDHENMFWYRQDPGLGLRLIYFSYDVKMKEKGDIPEGYSVSREKKERFSLILESASTNQTSMYLCASKLAGAYEQHFGPGTRLTVT.

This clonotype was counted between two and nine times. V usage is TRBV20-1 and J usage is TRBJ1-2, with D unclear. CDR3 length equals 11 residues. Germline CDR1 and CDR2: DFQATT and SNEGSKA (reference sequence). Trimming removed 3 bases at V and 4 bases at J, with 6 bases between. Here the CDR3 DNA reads TGCAGTGCTAGCGATAGCTATGGCTACACCTTC. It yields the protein CSASDSYGYTF.

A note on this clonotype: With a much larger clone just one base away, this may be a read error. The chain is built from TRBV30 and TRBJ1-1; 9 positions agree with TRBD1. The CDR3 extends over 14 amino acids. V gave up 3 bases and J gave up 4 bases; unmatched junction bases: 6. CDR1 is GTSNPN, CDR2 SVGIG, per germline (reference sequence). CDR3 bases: TGTGCCTGGAGGCTCGACAGGGGGATCACTGAAGCTTTCTTT. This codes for CAWRLDRGITEAFF. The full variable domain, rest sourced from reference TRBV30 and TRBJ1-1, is SQTIHQWPATLVQPVGSPLSLECTVEGTSNPNLYWYRQAAGRGLQLLFYSVGIGQISSEVPQNLSASRPQDRQFILSSKKLLLSDSGFYLCAWRLDRGITEAFFGQGTRLTVV.

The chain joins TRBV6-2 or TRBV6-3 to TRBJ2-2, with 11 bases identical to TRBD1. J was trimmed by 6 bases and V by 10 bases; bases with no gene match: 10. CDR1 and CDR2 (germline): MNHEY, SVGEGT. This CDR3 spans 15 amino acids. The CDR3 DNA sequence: TGTGCCATCTCTGAAGGGACAGGGGGGGCCGGGGAGCTGTTTTTT. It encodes CAISEGTGGAGELFF.

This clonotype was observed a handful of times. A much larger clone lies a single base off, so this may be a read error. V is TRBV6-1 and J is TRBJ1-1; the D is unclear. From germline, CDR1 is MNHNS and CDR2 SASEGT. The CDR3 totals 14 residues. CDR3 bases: TGTGCCAGCAGTGAAATTGACGAGAACACTGAAGCTCTCTTT. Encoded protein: CASSEIDENTEALF.